The T cell receptor beta chain under discussion was sequenced for a study of CD8 T cell repertoires and HIV-1 epitope variants. Study-wide context: Separate wells received one of Twenty-five Gag or Nef variant peptides. Epitopes were three Gag families plus Nef HW9 and YT9. Study results and limitations: This assay reports beta chains of antigen-expanded cells, not T cell function. The TAALDMSHF plasma variant had no responses, unlike KF9 (roughly 5 clonotypes) and HW9 (one).

TCRdb keeps only in-frame clones here, not all; method: immunoSEQ multiplex PCR. The table records about 95,000 clones, over 70% of them present only once. A remark on this clone: The antigen is unknown.

This TCR was sampled from a male donor with HIV. Input material: uncultured baseline CD8+ T cells from peripheral blood mononuclear cells (PBMCs).

Here the CDR3 reads CASSVGGGNTGELFF. The CDR3 DNA reads as TGTGCCAGCAGCGTAGGTGGAGGGAACACCGGGGAGCTGTTTTTT. V and J are TRBV9 and TRBJ2-2, with a possible D match to TRBD2 (5 bases). The CDR3 extends over 15 amino acids. In germline, CDR1 is SGDLS, CDR2 YYNGEE. V was cut by 0 bases and J by 1 base, with 7 bases left in between.